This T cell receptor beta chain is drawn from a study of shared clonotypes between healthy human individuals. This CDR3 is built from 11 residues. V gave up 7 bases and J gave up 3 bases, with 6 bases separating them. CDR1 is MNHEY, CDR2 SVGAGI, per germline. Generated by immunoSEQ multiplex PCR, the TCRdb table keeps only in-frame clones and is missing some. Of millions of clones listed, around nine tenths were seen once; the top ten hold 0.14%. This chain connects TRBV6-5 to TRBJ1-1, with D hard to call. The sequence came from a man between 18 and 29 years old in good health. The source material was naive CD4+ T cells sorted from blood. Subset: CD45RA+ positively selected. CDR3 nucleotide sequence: TGTGCCAGCATCCGGTACACTGAAGCTTTCTTT. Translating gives CASIRYTEAFF.